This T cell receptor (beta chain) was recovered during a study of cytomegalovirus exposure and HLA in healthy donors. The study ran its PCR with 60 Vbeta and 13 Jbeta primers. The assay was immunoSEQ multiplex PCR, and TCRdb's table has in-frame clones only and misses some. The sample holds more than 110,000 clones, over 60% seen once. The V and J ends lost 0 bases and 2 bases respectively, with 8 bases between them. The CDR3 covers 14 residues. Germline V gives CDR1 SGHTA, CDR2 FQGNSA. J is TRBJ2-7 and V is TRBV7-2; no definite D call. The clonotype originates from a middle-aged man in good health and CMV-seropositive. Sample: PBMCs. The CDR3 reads CASSLAISTYEQYF. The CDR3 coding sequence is TGTGCCAGCAGCTTAGCGATCAGTACCTACGAGCAGTACTTC.